Listed here is a single T cell receptor beta chain. Its matching antigen is unknown. This record comes from a study of T cell responses to AZD1222 COVID-19 vaccine. Produced via immunoSEQ multiplex PCR; TCRdb's table is partial and in-frame only. In the table there are 120,000 or so clones, around 89% of which are singletons. The length of the CDR3 is 14 residues. The V end lost 3 bases, the J end lost 7 bases, and 15 bases lay between the germline ends. Germline V lookup: CDR1 KGHSH, CDR2 LQKENI. Findings and caveats of the study: Increases in Spike-specific TCR breadth and depth were seen after two AZD1222 doses.

J is TRBJ2-5 and V is TRBV18; D is unclear. The sequence was obtained from an adult who received the AZD1222 COVID-19 vaccine. Specimen: peripheral blood, collected 28 days after the second AZD1222 dose. CDR3 sequence: CASSPGVGLGTQYF. CDR3 sequence (DNA): TGTGCCAGCTCACCCGGAGTCGGGTTGGGGACCCAGTACTTC.